The T cell receptor (beta chain) under discussion was sequenced for a study of blood T cells in healthy people across ages. A second PCR, run for about 6 to 11 cycles, used a sample-barcoded 5' primer plus a J-beta primer mix. TCRdb re-called the 5' RACE reads through MiXCR, storing one row per CDR3 protein. The table shows 1.5 million to 2 million distinct CDR3 sequences, with roughly 27% occurring only once. A remark on this clonotype: The target antigen is unknown.

The junction had 8 bases not matched to a gene; V was cut back by 6 bases and J by 2 bases. The CDR3 runs to 16 residues. CDR1 and CDR2 (germline): SNHLY, FYNNEI. Study-level points and caveats: Expanded clonotype shifts may have been confounded, as the donors had an unknown CMV status.

This receptor was taken from a woman between 25 and 40 years old in good health. Sequencing was carried out using blood. The gene calls are TRBV2 and TRBJ2-3, with 10 bases that match TRBD2. The CDR3 region is CASSHPTSGVTDTQYF. The CDR3 coding sequence is TGTGCCAGCAGCCATCCCACTAGCGGGGTCACAGATACGCAGTATTTT.